This TCR beta chain was identified in a study of cytomegalovirus exposure and HLA in healthy donors. Study-wide findings and caveats: Presence/absence analyses took donor sequencing depth as roughly uniform. An analysis done earlier found most TCR beta V segments productive about 87% or about 30% of the time. Associated with cytomegalovirus, according to the listing, were 170 or so TCR beta chains. Later analysis suggested most CMV-associated TCR beta chains were HLA-restricted.

The PCR made use of 60 Vbeta and 13 Jbeta primers. Sequenced by immunoSEQ multiplex PCR; TCRdb stores in-frame clones only, minus some. The repertoire consists of more than 60,000 clones, with around 77% occurring once and the leading ten covering 3.5% to 5%. In this sample, this clone turned up once. Its antigen is not identified. The CDR3 spans 13 residues. Trimming shortened V by 2 bases and J by 2 bases, and 7 bases separated the two germline ends. Germline V gives CDR1 SGHDN, CDR2 FVKESK. Source material: PBMCs. This sequence originates from a woman aged 25 to 39 in good health and CMV-seronegative. The chain employs TRBV14 and TRBJ2-7; D is unclear. The CDR3 reads CASSQIPAYEQYF. DNA for the CDR3: TGTGCCAGCAGCCAAATCCCAGCCTACGAGCAGTACTTC.